Reported below is one T cell receptor beta chain. The antigen is not known. V gave up 7 bases and J gave up 1 base, with 10 bases separating them. This CDR3 is built from 13 residues. The germline CDR1 and CDR2 sequences are MDHEN and SYDVKM. The source of the sample is a study of cytomegalovirus exposure and HLA in healthy donors. General observations from the study: Further analysis was carried out later, and it showed several of the most significant clusters appearing linked to common viral pathogens. Many donors carried some public TCRs, although rarity characterized most TCR sequences. Later work found most CMV-associated TCR beta chains apparently HLA-restricted.

Donors consisted of healthy bone marrow donors. PCR was performed using 60 Vbeta and 13 Jbeta primers. Sequencing used immunoSEQ multiplex PCR; TCRdb keeps in-frame clones, though not all of them. The sample lists around 130,000 clones, around 75% occurring once. V and J are TRBV28 and TRBJ1-1, with D maybe TRBD1 (6 bases). The receptor's source is a man aged 25 to 40 in good health and CMV-seronegative. The specimen was PBMCs. The DNA for the CDR3 is TGTGCCAGCACCGGGACAACGAACACTGAAGCTTTCTTT. It specifies CASTGTTNTEAFF.